This TCR beta chain stems from a study of T cells after yellow fever vaccination. Overall study results and limits: Post-booster reappearance was seen for most primary-vaccination clones (roughly 97% CD4, around 90% CD8).

The table lists this clonotype with many counts. Its target is unknown. Via MiXCR, TCRdb re-called the 5' RACE reads, giving one row per CDR3 protein. Of about 350,000 distinct CDR3 sequences listed, over 4% are singletons. This TCR was recovered from a man aged 18 to 35 who received the YFV17D yellow fever vaccine. Specimen: PBMCs, collected 5 days after the yellow fever booster vaccination.

CDR3 DNA sequence: TGTGCCAGCAGATCCAAGACCGGTTTCGGAGAGACCCAGTACTTC. It encodes CASRSKTGFGETQYF. The chain combines TRBV11-2 with TRBJ2-5; unclear D gene. Germline CDR1 SGHAT, CDR2 FQNNGV. The germline V and J ends were trimmed by 6 bases and 4 bases, with 18 bases remaining between them. The CDR3 is 15 residues long.